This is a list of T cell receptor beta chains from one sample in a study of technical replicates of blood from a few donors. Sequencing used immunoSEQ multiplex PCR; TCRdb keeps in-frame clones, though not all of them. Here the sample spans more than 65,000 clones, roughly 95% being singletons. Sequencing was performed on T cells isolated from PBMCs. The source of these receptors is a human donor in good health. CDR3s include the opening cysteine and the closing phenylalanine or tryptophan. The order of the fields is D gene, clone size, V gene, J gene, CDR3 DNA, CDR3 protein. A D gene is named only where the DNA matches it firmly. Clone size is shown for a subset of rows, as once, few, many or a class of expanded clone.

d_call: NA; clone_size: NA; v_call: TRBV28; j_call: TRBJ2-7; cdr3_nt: TGTGCCAGCAGTTTATGGGCTAGCGAAGGCGAGCAGTACTTC; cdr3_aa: CASSLWASEGEQYF
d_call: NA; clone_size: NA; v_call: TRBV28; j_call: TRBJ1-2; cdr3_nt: TGTGCCACCCTCCCCCCAGGGCAAGCCTTAGTTTATGGCTACACCTTC; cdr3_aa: CATLPPGQALVYGYTF
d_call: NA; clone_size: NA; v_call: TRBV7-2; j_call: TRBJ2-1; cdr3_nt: TGTGCCAGCAGCTTAGACTTAGGGACACAGTACAATGAGCAGTTCTTC; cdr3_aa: CASSLDLGTQYNEQFF
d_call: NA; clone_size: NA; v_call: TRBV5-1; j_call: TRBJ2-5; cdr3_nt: TGCGCCAGCAGCTTGGTTCCTCAAGAGACCCAGTACTTC; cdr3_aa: CASSLVPQETQYF
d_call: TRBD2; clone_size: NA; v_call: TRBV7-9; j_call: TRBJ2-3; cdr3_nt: TGTGCCAGCAGGACGACTAGCGGCCTGCTCACAGATACGCAGTATTTT; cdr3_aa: CASRTTSGLLTDTQYF
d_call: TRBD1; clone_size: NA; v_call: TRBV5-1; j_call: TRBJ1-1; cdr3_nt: TGCGCCAGCAAAACAGGGGGAGGCACTGAAGCTTTCTTT; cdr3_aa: CASKTGGGTEAFF
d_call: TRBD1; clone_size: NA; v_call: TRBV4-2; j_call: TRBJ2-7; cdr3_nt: TGTGCCAGCAGCCTCGGACAGGGGGCCCCGAACGAGCAGTACTTC; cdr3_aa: CASSLGQGAPNEQYF
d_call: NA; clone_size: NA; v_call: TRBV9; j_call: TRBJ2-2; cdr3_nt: TGTGCCAGCAGCGTGATGGGCGTCAACACCGGGGAGCTGTTTTTT; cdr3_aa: CASSVMGVNTGELFF
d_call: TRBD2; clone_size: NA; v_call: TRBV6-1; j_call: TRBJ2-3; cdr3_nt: TGTGCCAGCAGTGAAACTTGGGGGAGGGCAGATACGCAGTATTTT; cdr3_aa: CASSETWGRADTQYF
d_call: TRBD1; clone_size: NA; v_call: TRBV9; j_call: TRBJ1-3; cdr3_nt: TGTGCCAGCAGCGACCGACAGGGACAACCCCGTTTCTCTGGAAACACCATATATTTT; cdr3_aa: CASSDRQGQPRFSGNTIYF
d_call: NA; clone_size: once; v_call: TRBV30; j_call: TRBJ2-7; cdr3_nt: TGTGCCTGGAGGCCGCGGACAGTCTCCTACGAGCAGTACTTC; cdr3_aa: CAWRPRTVSYEQYF
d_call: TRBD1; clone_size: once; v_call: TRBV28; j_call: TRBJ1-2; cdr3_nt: TGTGCCAGCAGTTTCATAGACAGGGGATCAGTCTATGGCTACACCTTC; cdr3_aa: CASSFIDRGSVYGYTF
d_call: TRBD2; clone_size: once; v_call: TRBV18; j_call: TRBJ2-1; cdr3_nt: TGTGCCAGCTCACTAGCGGGGGGGCCCGAGCAGTTCTTC; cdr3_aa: CASSLAGGPEQFF
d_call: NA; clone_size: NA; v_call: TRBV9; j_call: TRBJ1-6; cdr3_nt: TGTGCCAGCAGCGTAGGAAGTAAAACAGGGCCAAATTTACCCCTCCACTTT; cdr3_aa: CASSVGSKTGPNLPLHF
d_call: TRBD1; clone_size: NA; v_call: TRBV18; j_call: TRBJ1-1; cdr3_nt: TGTGCCAGCTCACCACGCGGACAGGGCCGGACTGAAGCTTTCTTT; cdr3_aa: CASSPRGQGRTEAFF
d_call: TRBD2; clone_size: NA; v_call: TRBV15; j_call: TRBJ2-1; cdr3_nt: TGTGCCACCAGCAGAGCAAGCGGGAGGGCCTACAATGAGCAGTTCTTC; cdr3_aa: CATSRASGRAYNEQFF
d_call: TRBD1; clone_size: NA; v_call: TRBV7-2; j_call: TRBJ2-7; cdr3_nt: TGTGCCAGCAGCCGGGACAGAGGGAGCTACGAGCAGTACTTC; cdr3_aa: CASSRDRGSYEQYF
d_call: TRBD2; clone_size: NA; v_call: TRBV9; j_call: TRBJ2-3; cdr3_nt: TGTGCCAGCAAGGCGGGGGAGAGTACAGATACGCAGTATTTT; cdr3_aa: CASKAGESTDTQYF
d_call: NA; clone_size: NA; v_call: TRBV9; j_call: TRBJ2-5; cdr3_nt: TGTGCCAGCAGCCCACGGGTTGCGTTAATCGGGCAAGAGACCCAGTACTTC; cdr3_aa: CASSPRVALIGQETQYF
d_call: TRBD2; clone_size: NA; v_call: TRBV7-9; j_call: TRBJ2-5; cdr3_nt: TGTGCCAGCAGCTTAGGCAGGGAGGGGACCCAGTACTTC; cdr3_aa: CASSLGREGTQYF
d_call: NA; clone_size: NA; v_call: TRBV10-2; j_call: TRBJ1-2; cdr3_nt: TGCGCCAGCGGAGCGTGGGGCTACACCTTC; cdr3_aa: CASGAWGYTF
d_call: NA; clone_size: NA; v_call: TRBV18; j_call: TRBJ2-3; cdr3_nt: TGTGCCAGCTCACCCGACTATGTTACGCAGTATTTT; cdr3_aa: CASSPDYVTQYF
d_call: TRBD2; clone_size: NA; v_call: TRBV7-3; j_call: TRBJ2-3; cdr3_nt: TGTGCCAGCAGCTCGACTAGCGGGGTGGGGGGTACGCAGTATTTT; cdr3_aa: CASSSTSGVGGTQYF
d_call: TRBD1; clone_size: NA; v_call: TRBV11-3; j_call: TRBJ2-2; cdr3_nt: TGTGCCAGCAGCCTGGGACAGGGCTTGTGGACCGGGGAGCTGTTTTTT; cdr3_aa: CASSLGQGLWTGELFF
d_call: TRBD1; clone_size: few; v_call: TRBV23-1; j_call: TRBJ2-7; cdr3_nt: TGCGCCAGCAGCTTCACAGGGGGCGGGTACGAGCAGTACTTC; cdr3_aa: CASSFTGGGYEQYF
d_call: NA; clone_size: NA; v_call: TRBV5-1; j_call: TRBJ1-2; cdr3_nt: TGCGCCAGCAGCTTGGCCGGGGGGCTTCTGAGGAAGGGCTACACCTTC; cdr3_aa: CASSLAGGLLRKGYTF
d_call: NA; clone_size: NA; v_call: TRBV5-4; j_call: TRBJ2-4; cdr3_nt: TGTGCCAGCAGCTTGGAAACGTGGGGAGGTAACATTCAGTACTTC; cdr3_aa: CASSLETWGGNIQYF
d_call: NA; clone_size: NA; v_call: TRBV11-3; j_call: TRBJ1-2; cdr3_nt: TGTGCCAGCAGCTTAGCTTGGGAGGGCTACACCTTC; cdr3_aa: CASSLAWEGYTF
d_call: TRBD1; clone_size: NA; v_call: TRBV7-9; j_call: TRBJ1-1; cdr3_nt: TGTGCCAGCAGCCTTGGGCCAGGGGGTGAAGCTTTCTTT; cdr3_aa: CASSLGPGGEAFF
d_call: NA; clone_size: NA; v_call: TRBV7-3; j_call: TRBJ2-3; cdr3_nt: TGTGCCAGCAGCTCTAGTGGTAATACGCAGTATTTT; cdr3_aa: CASSSSGNTQYF
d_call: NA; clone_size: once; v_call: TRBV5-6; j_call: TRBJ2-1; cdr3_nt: TGTGCCAGCAGCGCAGCGTATAGCTCCTACAATGAGCAGTTCTTC; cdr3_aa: CASSAAYSSYNEQFF
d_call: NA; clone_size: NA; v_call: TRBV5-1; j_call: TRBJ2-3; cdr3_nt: TGCGCCAGCAGCTTGGTTCTGGGGGCAGGCGCAGATACGCAGTATTTT; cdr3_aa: CASSLVLGAGADTQYF
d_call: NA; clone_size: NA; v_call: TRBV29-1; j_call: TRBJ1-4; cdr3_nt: TGCAGCGTTGACGGGGGTGAAAAACTGTTTTTT; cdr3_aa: CSVDGGEKLFF
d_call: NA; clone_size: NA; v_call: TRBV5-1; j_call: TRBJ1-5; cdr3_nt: TGCGCCAGCAGCTTGTCCACAGGGTCAAATCAGCCCCAGCATTTT; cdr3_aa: CASSLSTGSNQPQHF
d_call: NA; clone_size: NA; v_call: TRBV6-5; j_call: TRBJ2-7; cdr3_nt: TGTGCCAGCAGTTTTCAGGGGCACCACGAGCAGTACTTC; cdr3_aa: CASSFQGHHEQYF
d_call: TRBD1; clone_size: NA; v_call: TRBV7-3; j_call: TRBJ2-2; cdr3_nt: TGTGCCAGCAGCATCGGACAGGGGGACACCGGGGAGCTGTTTTTT; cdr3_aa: CASSIGQGDTGELFF
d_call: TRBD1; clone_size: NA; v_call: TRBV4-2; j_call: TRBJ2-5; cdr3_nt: TGTGCCAGCAGCCGTCCCGGGACAGTAAGGGGGACCCAGTACTTC; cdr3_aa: CASSRPGTVRGTQYF
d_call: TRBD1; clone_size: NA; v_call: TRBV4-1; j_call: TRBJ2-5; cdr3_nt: TGCGCCAGCAGCCAAGGGGACAGTAAGGAAACCCAGTACTTC; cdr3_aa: CASSQGDSKETQYF
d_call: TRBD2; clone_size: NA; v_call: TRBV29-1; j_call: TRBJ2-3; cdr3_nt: TGCAGCGTCATACTAGCGGGAGGGCCGGCAGATACGCAGTATTTT; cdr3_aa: CSVILAGGPADTQYF
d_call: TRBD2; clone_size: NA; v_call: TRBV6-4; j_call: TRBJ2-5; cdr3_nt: TGTGCCAGCATCATCGGACTAGCGGGAGAGACCCAGTACTTC; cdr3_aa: CASIIGLAGETQYF
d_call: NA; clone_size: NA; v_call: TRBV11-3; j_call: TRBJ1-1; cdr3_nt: TGTGCCAGCAGCTCGAGGGGGGGGGCTGAAGCTTTCTTT; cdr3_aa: CASSSRGGAEAFF
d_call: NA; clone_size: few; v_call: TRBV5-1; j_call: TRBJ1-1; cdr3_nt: TGCGCCAGCAGTCCCCGGGAGCTGACTGAAGCTTTCTTT; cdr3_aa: CASSPRELTEAFF
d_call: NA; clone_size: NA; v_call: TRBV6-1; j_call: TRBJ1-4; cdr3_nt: TGTGCCAGCAGTGATGCGGGTCTTTCCCGGGAAAAACTGTTTTTT; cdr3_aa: CASSDAGLSREKLFF
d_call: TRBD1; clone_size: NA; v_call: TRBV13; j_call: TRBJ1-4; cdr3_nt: TGTGCCAGCAGCTCGGACAGGGGGCCTAATGAAAAACTGTTTTTT; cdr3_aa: CASSSDRGPNEKLFF
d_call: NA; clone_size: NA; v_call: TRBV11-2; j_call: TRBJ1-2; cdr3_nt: TGTGCCAGCAGCTTAGATCCCAGCAGGGGCCATGGCTACACCTTC; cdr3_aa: CASSLDPSRGHGYTF
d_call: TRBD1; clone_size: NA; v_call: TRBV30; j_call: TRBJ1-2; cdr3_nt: TGTGCCTGGAGTGGTGAGACAGGGGTAGAGGAAACCGAAACCTATTATGGCTACACCTTC; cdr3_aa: CAWSGETGVEETETYYGYTF
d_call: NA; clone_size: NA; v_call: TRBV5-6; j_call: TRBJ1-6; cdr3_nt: TGTGCCAGCCAGCCAGGGAATTCACCCCTCCACTTT; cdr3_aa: CASQPGNSPLHF
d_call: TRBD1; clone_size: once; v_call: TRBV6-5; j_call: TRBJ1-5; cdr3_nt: TGTGCCAGCAGTTACTCGAGAACAGGGGGCAATCAGCCCCAGCATTTT; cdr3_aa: CASSYSRTGGNQPQHF
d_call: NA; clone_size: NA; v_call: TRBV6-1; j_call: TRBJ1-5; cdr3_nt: TGTGCCAGCAGCGGAAGTGGAGGCAATCAGCCCCAGCATTTT; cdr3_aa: CASSGSGGNQPQHF